Shown below are 11 T cell receptor beta chains from a single sample sequenced in a study of blood T cell repertoires in COVID-19. Repertoires were generated with immunoSEQ multiplex PCR, while TCRdb's copy carries only in-frame clones and drops some. Of about 150,000 clones listed, roughly four fifths are singletons. The sequenced sample was peripheral blood. These receptors all come from a woman older than 75 with acute or convalescent COVID-19.

The chain recombines TRBV4-2 with TRBJ1-3; tentative D call: TRBD1 (6 bases). The V gene lost 5 bases and the J gene lost 2 bases, with 19 bases spanning the gap. The CDR3 is made up of 17 amino acids. Germline assignment: CDR1 LGHNA and CDR2 YNFKEQ. CDR3: CASSTPSVGGAGNTIYF. The CDR3 bases are TGTGCCAGCAGCACCCCCTCCGTTGGGGGCGCTGGAAACACCATATATTTT.

The rearrangement joins TRBV19 to TRBJ1-5, with D possibly TRBD1 on 5 matching bases. The CDR3 sequence is 15 residues long. CDR1 is LNHDA and CDR2 is SQIVND in the germline V gene (reference sequence). V shed 3 bases and J shed 7 bases, with 16 bases lying between them. The CDR3 DNA reads TGTGCCAGTAGTATTCGCGGGGGTTCAGGCCAGCCCCAGCATTTT. The encoded protein is CASSIRGGSGQPQHF.

The CDR3 region is CATSDLLAGAIDTQYF. CDR3 nucleotide sequence: TGTGCCACCAGTGATCTGCTAGCGGGAGCGATAGATACGCAGTATTTT. The rearrangement joins TRBV24-1 to TRBJ2-3; 10 nucleotides agree with TRBD2. Per the germline V gene, CDR1 is KGHDR and CDR2 is SFDVKD. This CDR3 contains 16 residues. V trimming: 3 bases; J trimming: 5 bases; junction bases outside the gene matches: 7.

The chain couples TRBV18 to TRBJ2-1; 8 nucleotides agree with TRBD2. Germline-derived CDR1 and CDR2 are KGHSH and LQKENI. The V gene end was trimmed by 6 bases and the J gene end by 0 bases; junction bases not matched to a gene: 16. This CDR3 spans 19 amino acids. The chain's CDR3 is CASSPTPPGGISSYNEQFF. The CDR3 DNA reads TGTGCCAGCTCCCCGACGCCTCCGGGAGGGATAAGCTCCTACAATGAGCAGTTCTTC.

This chain connects TRBV7-2 to TRBJ1-5; a possible D gene is TRBD1 (6 bases). The germline V gene encodes CDR1 SGHTA and CDR2 FQGNSA. Trimming pared 5 bases from V and 5 bases from J, leaving 13 bases between. The CDR3 runs 14 residues. The CDR3 nucleotides are TGTGCCAGCAGCATCCAGGGGACCGATCAGCCCCAGCATTTT. It codes for CASSIQGTDQPQHF. The full variable domain, with the rest looked up from reference TRBV7-2 and TRBJ1-5, is GAGVSQSPSNKVTEKGKDVELRCDPISGHTALYWYRQSLGQGLEFLIYFQGNSAPDKSGLPSDRFSAERTGGSVSTLTIQRTQQEDSAVYLCASSIQGTDQPQHFGDGTRLSIL.

This clone was seen a single time. The rearrangement joins TRBV3-1 (or the pseudogene TRBV3-2) to TRBJ2-1; 7 bases agree with TRBD2. V dropped 8 bases and J dropped 12; count of bases not matched to a gene: 19. Germline V gene data show CDR1 as LGHDT and CDR2 as YNNKEL (reference sequence). This CDR3 spans 15 amino acids. CDR3 DNA: TGTGCCAGCGGCCCTTCAGCGGGACCCACGAAGGGGCAGTTCTTC. This codes for CASGPSAGPTKGQFF.

The rearrangement joins TRBV24-1 to TRBJ2-2, with D tentatively TRBD2 (5 bases). Germline V CDR1 and CDR2: KGHDR, SFDVKD. The V end was cut by 7 bases, the J end by 1 base, with 18 bases between. The CDR3 consists of 17 residues. The CDR3 loop is CATSPSSGEQNTGELFF. As DNA, the CDR3 is TGTGCCACCAGCCCATCCAGCGGAGAACAGAACACCGGGGAGCTGTTTTTT.

This chain connects TRBV4-3 to TRBJ1-1; a weak D match, TRBD1 (5 bases). This CDR3 spans 15 amino acids. Per the germline V gene, CDR1 is LGHNA and CDR2 is YSLEER. Trimming shortened V by 4 bases and J by 6 bases, and 18 bases separated the two germline ends. CDR3 sequence (DNA): TGCGCCAGCAGCCGGAGCCCCGATGGGGCATCTGAAGCTTTCTTT. This encodes CASSRSPDGASEAFF.

This chain links TRBV4-1 with TRBJ2-3; perhaps TRBD2 as D (6 bases). V was shortened by 2 bases and J by 1 base, with 10 bases between the two germline ends. CDR1 is MGHRA and CDR2 is YSYEKL in the germline V gene. The CDR3 runs 15 residues. CDR3 sequence reads: CASSQTAGRTDTQYF. In DNA form, the CDR3 reads TGCGCCAGCAGCCAAACAGCGGGTCGCACAGATACGCAGTATTTT.

The chain links TRBV19 to TRBJ1-4; 8 bases map to TRBD1. The CDR3 is 14 amino acids. V trimming: 4 bases; J trimming: 8 bases; junction bases outside the gene matches: 6. Looked up from germline, CDR1 is LNHDA and CDR2 is SQIVND (reference sequence). The CDR3 sequence is CASSTGQGREKLFF. CDR3 nucleotide sequence: TGTGCCAGTAGTACCGGACAGGGAAGGGAAAAACTGTTTTTT.

The J gene is TRBJ2-7, the V gene TRBV4-2; D is perhaps TRBD2 (6 bases). The CDR3 loop spans 15 amino acids. Germline CDR1 is LGHNA and CDR2 is YNFKEQ. The ends were cut back, 4 bases at V and 3 bases at J, with 16 bases in the middle. The CDR3 sequence: CASSRNIWGDYEQYF. The CDR3 coding sequence is TGTGCCAGCAGCCGCAATATTTGGGGGGACTACGAGCAGTACTTC.